This entry is about one TCR beta chain. Its antigen is unknown. Base qualities are not recorded, but no much larger clone differs from it by a single base. Trimming leaves V shorter by 6 bases and J shorter by 5 bases, with the junction holding 10 bases beyond the gene matches. From its cysteine to its phenylalanine, the CDR3 spans 15 amino acids. Only CDR3 DNA is held: 45 bases, read in frame from base 1. The germline V gene supplies CDR1 MDHEN and CDR2 SYDVKM. The data are from a study of PD-L1 blockade in urothelial cancer (dated by TCRdb to the late 2010s). For the study in its entirety: Every patient began therapy in about 2014 and was given atezolizumab 1,200 mg intravenously every 3 weeks. Pretreatment blood TCR-seq was available for about 27 patients, at least one posttreatment blood collection was obtained for around 25 patients, and tumor TCR-seq was available for around 25 patients. An exploratory multi-omic analysis was conducted of the somatic, immune and clinical correlates of response to PD-L1 blockade with atezolizumab in urothelial cancer. Blood samples were analyzed at two time points: 3 weeks after treatment start (second dose) and 6 weeks after treatment start. Patients had an ECOG performance status of 0 or 1 and had received between 0 and 3 prior chemotherapy regimens. Durable clinical benefit was defined as a progression-free survival longer than 6 months, and TCR features were additionally tested against progression-free survival and overall survival. About 90% of the roughly 29 patients were identified as males with urothelial cancer of bladder origin, and a prior smoking history was reported by 18 of 29 patients. Pretreatment tumor samples and matched peripheral blood, collected serially before and after atezolizumab treatment, underwent TCR sequencing. Under ten patients achieved durable clinical benefit and some 21 did not. A median of 141,255 T cells and roughly 80,000 unique TCRs was obtained from blood samples, and a median clonality of approximately 0.077 was observed. In the same patients who had TCR sequencing, pretreatment tumors also underwent whole exome sequencing and RNA sequencing. General study outcomes and caveats: At 3 weeks after the start of treatment, tumor-associated TCR clones in peripheral blood had expanded more in patients with durable benefit (n ≈ 20, p = 0.022). Because the sample size was small (n ≈ 30) and many exploratory analyses were performed, the results are intended to be hypothesis-generating. A pretreatment peripheral blood TCR clonality below the median was linked to improved progression-free and overall survival.

To estimate absolute template abundance from read counts, synthetic TCR analog templates were spiked into each PCR. The immunoSEQ assay was used to amplify TCRbeta CDR3 regions from genomic DNA with bias-controlled V and J gene primers. Sequencing of rearranged TCRbeta segments was performed at approximately 20X coverage. On the authors' methods: Clustering was used to correct sequencing errors, and CDR3s were annotated against IMGT so that V, D and J genes could be assigned. Downstream analyses used only productive TCRbeta rearrangements and left out out-of-frame or stop-codon sequences. Clonality was computed as one minus Shannon entropy normalized by the log of the number of unique productive sequences. Fisher's exact test with Benjamini-Hochberg correction, using a cutoff of adjusted p below 0.01, was how clones that differed between time points or between blood and tumor were identified. TCRdb took this table from immuneACCESS and kept in-frame rearrangements with V and J called. Such tables lack part of the clones; where checked against another copy, unresolved V genes explain under half of the gap, and the rest is unexplained. The V and J calls and clone size are taken from that table; D and trimming were inferred from the DNA. The sample table lists 70,000 to 75,000 clones, about 89% of them with a count of one. The top ten clones comprise around 3.5% of the sample.

The cohort included some 30 patients with locally advanced or metastatic urothelial carcinoma who were treated at Memorial Sloan Kettering on a trial protocol. Peripheral blood mononuclear cells were collected pretreatment and during treatment, with between 1 and 8 total time points per patient. The Qiagen DNeasy Blood extraction kit was used to purify genomic DNA from total PBMCs and tumor samples. PBMCs were collected pretreatment and during treatment and were isolated and stored as previously described. Sequenced material: PBMCs, taken around atezolizumab (anti-PD-L1) treatment. The chain is made from TRBV28 and TRBJ2-3; 8 bases in the middle match TRBD1. The clonotype was recovered from a man between 60 and 70 years old with urothelial cancer. The nucleotides read TGTGCCAGCAGGCCTACCGGGACAGGACGAGATACGCAGTATTTT. This yields the protein CASRPTGTGRDTQYF.